This TCR beta chain was sequenced during a study of shared clonotypes between healthy human individuals. Germline V gives CDR1 SGHRS, CDR2 YFSETQ. This CDR3 spans 18 amino acids. Trimming cost V 7 bases and J 2 bases; bases outside gene matches: 19. The table came from immunoSEQ multiplex PCR; TCRdb's copy has only in-frame clones and leaves some out. The table shows roughly 2.6 million clones, with more than 80% occurring only once. The V call is TRBV5-1, the J call TRBJ2-3, with TRBD2 identical over 7 bases. The sample was naive CD4+ T cells sorted from blood. The subset was: CD45RA+ positively selected. The receptor comes from a man younger than 35 in good health. This chain's CDR3 is CASVPKSGAGPSTDTQYF. CDR3 DNA: TGCGCCAGCGTCCCTAAAAGTGGAGCGGGACCGTCCACAGATACGCAGTATTTT.